The present T cell receptor beta chain was sequenced within a study of response to subunit inactivated influenza vaccine. Findings and limits, study-wide: A suggestion made by the authors is that each seasonal influenza vaccination recruits few new T cells.

This CDR3 comprises 13 residues. The junction had 2 bases not matched to a gene; V was cut back by 3 bases and J by 3 bases. Germline lookup yields CDR1 MGHRA and CDR2 YSYEKL. TCRdb re-called the RT-PCR reads with MiXCR, one entry per CDR3 protein. Of about 190,000 distinct CDR3 sequences in the sample, approximately 15% were seen once. Comment on this clonotype: Its target is not known. A much more abundant neighbour one base away suggests this may be a read error.

The V and J genes are TRBV4-1 and TRBJ2-7, with 7 positions matching TRBD1. The source is a man between 50 and 59 years old who received an inactivated influenza vaccine. The material sequenced was CD8+ T cells sorted from PBMCs, taken roughly 5 days after vaccination. This chain's CDR3 is CASSQRQGYEQYF. CDR3 nucleotide sequence: TGCGCCAGCAGCCAGAGACAGGGCTACGAGCAGTACTTC.